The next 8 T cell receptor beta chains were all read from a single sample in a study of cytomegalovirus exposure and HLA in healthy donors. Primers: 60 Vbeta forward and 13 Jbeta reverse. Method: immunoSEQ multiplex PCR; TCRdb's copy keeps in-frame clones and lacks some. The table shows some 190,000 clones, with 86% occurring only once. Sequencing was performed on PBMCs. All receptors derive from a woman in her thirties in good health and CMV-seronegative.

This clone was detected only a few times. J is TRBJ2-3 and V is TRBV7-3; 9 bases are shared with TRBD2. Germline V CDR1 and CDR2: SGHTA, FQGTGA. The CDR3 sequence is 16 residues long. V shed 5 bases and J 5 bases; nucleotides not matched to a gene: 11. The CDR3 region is CASSVLPRGGQDTQYF. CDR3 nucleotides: TGTGCCAGCAGCGTACTCCCGCGGGGGGGCCAAGATACGCAGTATTTT.

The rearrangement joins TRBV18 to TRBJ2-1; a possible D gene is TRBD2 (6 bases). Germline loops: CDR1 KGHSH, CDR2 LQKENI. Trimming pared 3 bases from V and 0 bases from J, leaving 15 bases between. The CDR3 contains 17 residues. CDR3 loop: CASSPDWAGSSYNEQFF. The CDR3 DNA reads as TGTGCCAGCTCACCCGACTGGGCGGGGAGCTCCTACAATGAGCAGTTCTTC.

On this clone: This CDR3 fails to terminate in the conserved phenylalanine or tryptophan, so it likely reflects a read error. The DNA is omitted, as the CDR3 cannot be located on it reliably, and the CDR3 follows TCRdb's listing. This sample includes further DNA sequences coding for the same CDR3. This CDR3 reads CASSFPGQGYPG. This chain links TRBV10-1 with TRBJ1-1; the table calls TRBD1, which could not be checked here. CDR1 is WNHNN, CDR2 SYGVQD, per germline (reference sequence). Including both end residues, the CDR3 is 12 amino acids long.

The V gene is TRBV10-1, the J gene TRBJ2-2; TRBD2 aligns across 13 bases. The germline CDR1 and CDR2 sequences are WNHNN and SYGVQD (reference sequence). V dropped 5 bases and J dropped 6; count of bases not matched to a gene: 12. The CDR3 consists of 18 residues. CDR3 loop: CASSLSGLAGDSAGELFF. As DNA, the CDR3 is TGCGCCAGCAGTCTCTCAGGACTAGCGGGGGATTCTGCCGGGGAGCTGTTTTTT.

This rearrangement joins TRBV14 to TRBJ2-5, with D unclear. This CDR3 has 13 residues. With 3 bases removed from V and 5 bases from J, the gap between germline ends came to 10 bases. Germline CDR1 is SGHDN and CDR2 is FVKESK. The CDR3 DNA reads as TGTGCCAGCAGCCACATACTACGGGAGACCCAGTACTTC. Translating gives CASSHILRETQYF.

The CDR3, as DNA: TGTGCCAGCAGCTTGGATCCGGGACAGATATATGGCTACACCTTC. Its protein product is CASSLDPGQIYGYTF. This rearrangement joins TRBV5-5 to TRBJ1-2; TRBD1 matches at 7 bases. Looked up from germline, CDR1 is SGHKS and CDR2 is YYEKEE (reference sequence). V trimming: 0 bases; J trimming: 5 bases; junction bases outside the gene matches: 7. This CDR3 is built from 15 residues.

CDR3 region: CASSPGQHKYF. CDR3 coding DNA: TGCGCCAGCAGTCCTGGACAGCATAAGTATTTT. The rearrangement links TRBV23-1 to TRBJ2-3, with D perhaps TRBD1 (6 bases). TRBV23-1 has ORF status, its function being uncertain. CDR3 length: 11 residues. Trimming removed 4 bases from V and 13 bases from J, with 12 bases in between.

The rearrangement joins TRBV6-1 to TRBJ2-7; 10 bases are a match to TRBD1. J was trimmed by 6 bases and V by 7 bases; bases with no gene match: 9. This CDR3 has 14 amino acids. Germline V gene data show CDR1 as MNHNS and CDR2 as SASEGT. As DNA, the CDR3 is TGTGCCAGCACGCCGGGGACAGGGGCTCTCGAGCAGTACTTC. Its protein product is CASTPGTGALEQYF.